Included here is one T cell receptor (beta chain) sequence, with context. What it binds is unknown. This specimen comes from a study of T cell responses to AZD1222 COVID-19 vaccine. About the study: Pooled together were second doses at about 4 or about 12 weeks.

CDR3 size: 17 residues. Germline values: CDR1 SEHNR, CDR2 FQNEAQ (reference sequence). The V gene end was trimmed by 1 base and the J gene end by 0 bases; junction bases not matched to a gene: 6. Findings and limits, study-wide: Spike as a whole was targeted by vaccine-associated CD4 TCRs, dominant at 160-218 and 743-854. It should be noted that donors were predominantly white British and more often female, and clonal diversity was possibly underestimated. No day 14 peak samples; only post-peak repertoires were characterized.

Sequencing used immunoSEQ multiplex PCR; TCRdb keeps in-frame clones, though not all of them. The sample includes about 94,000 clones, 70% to 90% seen only once; the top ten take more than 10%. Material: peripheral blood, obtained on day 0 of AZD1222 vaccination. The origin of this receptor is an adult in good health. This chain connects TRBV7-9 to TRBJ2-5, with TRBD2 identical over 9 bases. The CDR3 spells CASSLVQSGGYQETQYF. CDR3 sequence (DNA): TGTGCCAGCAGCTTAGTACAGAGCGGGGGGTACCAAGAGACCCAGTACTTC.